The 30 T cell receptor beta chains given below trace back to one sample, sequenced in a study of shared clonotypes between healthy human individuals (TCRdb year 2020). Libraries came from the immunoSEQ multiplex PCR assay. The immuneACCESS repertoire file appears here via TCRdb, limited to in-frame rearrangements. These files lack a portion of the clones; in checked studies, under half of the deficit traces to unresolved V genes, and the cause of the others is not known. Here the sample has about 2.4 million clones; roughly 93% occur a single time. Of the sample, around 0.4% is held by the ten largest clones. Sequenced: naive CD4+ T cells from PBMCs. In light of the paper, this sample's cell subset or site label describes: CD45RA+ positively selected. The receptors were sampled from a man aged 18 to 29 in good health. Some clones in this sample may be carry-over from other donors' samples.

The CDR3 here is CASSPERSSYADTQYF. The CDR3 nucleotides are TGTGCCAGCAGCCCGGAGCGCTCGTCTTACGCAGATACGCAGTATTTT. The V gene is TRBV13, the J gene TRBJ2-3; D unresolved. The CDR3 runs 16 residues. V was pared by 5 bases and J by 4 bases, with 19 bases between. Germline loops: CDR1 PRHDT, CDR2 FYEKMQ (reference sequence).

The chain is built from TRBV7-7 and TRBJ2-2; 8 bases match TRBD1. J gave up 4 bases and V 5 bases, and 3 bases lay outside the gene matches. The CDR3 runs 14 residues. Germline-derived CDR1 and CDR2 are SSHAT and FNYEAQ (reference sequence). Here the CDR3 DNA reads TGTGCCAGCAGCCCGGGGACAGGCACCGGGGAGCTGTTTTTT. It encodes CASSPGTGTGELFF.

The chain is built from TRBV28 and TRBJ2-7, with unresolved D. The CDR3 covers 11 residues. V lost 7 bases, J lost 2 bases, and 6 bases lay in between. CDR1 and CDR2 (germline): MDHEN, SYDVKM. CDR3 region: CASTNPYEQYF. As DNA, the CDR3 is TGTGCCAGCACTAACCCCTACGAGCAGTACTTC.

The V and J genes are TRBV4-1 and TRBJ1-2; D is undetermined. The CDR3 loop spans 14 amino acids. The V and J ends lost 0 bases and 6 bases respectively, with 11 bases between them. Germline CDR1 is MGHRA and CDR2 is YSYEKL. CDR3 sequence (DNA): TGCGCCAGCAGCCAAGATATGAATGTAGATGGCTACACCTTC. Its translation is CASSQDMNVDGYTF.

This clone showed up just a few times. This sequence joins TRBV20-1 and TRBJ1-1; weak D call: TRBD1 (5 bases). Germline V lookup: CDR1 DFQATT, CDR2 SNEGSKA (reference sequence). Trimming stripped 5 bases from V and 3 bases from J, with 7 bases between. The CDR3 extends over 11 amino acids. Here the CDR3 DNA reads TGCAGTGCTTTCAGGGACACTGAAGCTTTCTTT. Translating gives CSAFRDTEAFF.

This chain connects TRBV15 to TRBJ2-7; D is tentatively TRBD1 or TRBD2 (5 bases each). Looked up from germline, CDR1 is LNHNV and CDR2 is YYDKDF (reference sequence). V lost 4 bases and J 6 bases, leaving 19 bases between the germline ends. This CDR3 is built from 15 residues. CDR3 nucleotides: TGTGCCACCAGCATAGGACAAGGGAGCCACTTCGAGCAGTACTTC. Translated: CATSIGQGSHFEQYF.

The CDR3 sequence: CASSYSWRDYGYTF. The DNA for the CDR3 is TGTGCCAGCAGTTACTCATGGAGGGACTATGGCTACACCTTC. This chain connects TRBV6-5 to TRBJ1-2, with no clear D. Per the germline V gene, CDR1 is MNHEY and CDR2 is SVGAGI. The CDR3 spans 14 residues. The ends were cut back, 0 bases at V and 3 bases at J, with 8 bases in the middle.

The V and J genes are TRBV7-2 and TRBJ2-3, with D maybe TRBD2 (7 bases). This CDR3 is 16 amino acids long. CDR1 and CDR2 (germline): SGHTA, FQGNSA. V was cut by 4 bases and J by 3 bases, with 17 bases left in between. In nucleotides, the CDR3 is TGTGCCAGCAGCTCCCGGACTAGGGGGAGGACAGATACGCAGTATTTT. It specifies CASSSRTRGRTDTQYF. The whole variable domain, remainder taken from reference TRBV7-2 and TRBJ2-3, is GAGVSQSPSNKVTEKGKDVELRCDPISGHTALYWYRQSLGQGLEFLIYFQGNSAPDKSGLPSDRFSAERTGGSVSTLTIQRTQQEDSAVYLCASSSRTRGRTDTQYFGPGTRLTVL.

The sample holds one count of this clone. The V call is TRBV4-2, the J call TRBJ1-5; D is uncertain. The germline V gene has CDR1 LGHNA and CDR2 YNFKEQ. CDR3 length: 14 residues. V lost 4 bases and J 4 bases, leaving 11 bases between the germline ends. CDR3 nucleotide sequence: TGTGCCAGCAGCCCCCTGGGGAAGAATCAGCCCCAGCATTTT. Translating it yields CASSPLGKNQPQHF.

The CDR3 region has the DNA TGCGCCAGCAGCCAAGTCGCGTCCGGACCCGGAGCGCAGTTCTTC. Residues: CASSQVASGPGAQFF. This chain links TRBV4-3 with TRBJ2-1; D is undetermined. The CDR3 spans 15 residues. The V and J ends lost 1 base and 12 bases respectively, with 19 bases between them. Germline CDR1 is LGHNA and CDR2 is YSLEER.

The chain carries TRBV7-9 and TRBJ1-1; the match to TRBD1 covers 7 bases. The germline V gene encodes CDR1 SEHNR and CDR2 FQNEAQ (reference sequence). The CDR3 has 13 amino acids. Trimming took 5 bases from V and 12 from J; bases not matched to a gene: 12. The CDR3 sequence: CASSPPPRGPTFF. The CDR3 coding sequence is TGTGCCAGCAGCCCCCCCCCGAGGGGGCCGACTTTCTTT.

This clone was detected a few times. Other DNA sequences from this sample encode an identical CDR3 as well. This chain uses TRBV28 with TRBJ1-1; 8 bases fit TRBD1. The CDR3 totals 14 residues. The trim removed 2 bases at V and 1 base at J, leaving 0 bases unmatched. CDR1 is MDHEN and CDR2 is SYDVKM in the germline V gene. CDR3 DNA sequence: TGTGCCAGCAGTTTACAGGGGGCGAACACTGAAGCTTTCTTT. The encoded protein is CASSLQGANTEAFF.

The rearrangement links TRBV30 to TRBJ1-5, with D unclear. Germline V gives CDR1 GTSNPN, CDR2 SVGIG (reference sequence). CDR3 length: 14 residues. With 5 bases removed from V and 5 bases from J, the gap between germline ends came to 16 bases. The CDR3 is CAWVGKRTDQPQHF. CDR3 sequence (DNA): TGTGCCTGGGTGGGGAAGCGGACCGATCAGCCCCAGCATTTT.

The V gene is TRBV7-3, the J gene TRBJ2-1; D is undetermined. Deletions cut 4 bases from V and 7 bases from J, with 11 bases between. Looked up from germline, CDR1 is SGHTA and CDR2 is FQGTGA. This CDR3 has 13 amino acids. The CDR3 DNA reads as TGTGCCAGCAGCTCCGGACCCAAAAATGAGCAGTTCTTC. Translated: CASSSGPKNEQFF.

This clone has only a few counts. Distinct nucleotide sequences in the sample also encode this CDR3. The CDR3, as DNA: TGTGCCAGCAGTTACTCCAGGGAAACGGATACGCAGTATTTT. Amino acid sequence: CASSYSRETDTQYF. The gene calls are TRBV6-5 and TRBJ2-3; D is possibly TRBD1 (5 bases). Germline V lookup: CDR1 MNHEY, CDR2 SVGAGI. V was cut by 0 bases and J by 6 bases, with 10 bases left in between. The CDR3 length is 14 residues.

This chain joins TRBV5-4 and TRBJ2-5; 11 bases line up with TRBD1. Germline CDR1 and CDR2: SGHNT and YYREEE (reference sequence). The length of the CDR3 is 16 residues. J was trimmed by 4 bases and V by 2 bases; bases with no gene match: 7. CDR3 loop: CASSFGPGTGGETQYF. The CDR3 DNA sequence: TGTGCCAGCAGCTTTGGCCCCGGGACAGGGGGAGAGACCCAGTACTTC.

The chain couples TRBV18 to TRBJ2-3; 8 nucleotides agree with TRBD2. The CDR3 is 16 residues long. The V gene end was trimmed by 3 bases and the J gene end by 1 base; junction bases not matched to a gene: 6. Germline CDR1 and CDR2: KGHSH and LQKENI. The CDR3 sequence: CASSPTTSGGTDTQYF. The CDR3 bases are TGTGCCAGCTCACCGACAACTAGCGGAGGCACAGATACGCAGTATTTT.

This clone was counted a single time. J is TRBJ2-1 and V is TRBV4-3; weak D call: TRBD2 (6 bases). Trimming took 0 bases from V and 5 from J, leaving 14 bases between them. CDR1 is LGHNA and CDR2 is YSLEER in the germline V gene. The CDR3 covers 16 residues. The CDR3 is CASSQDRGIRHNEQFF. The CDR3 nucleotides are TGCGCCAGCAGCCAAGATCGCGGGATTAGACACAATGAGCAGTTCTTC.

As concerns this clone: This CDR3 is also generated by other DNA sequences in the sample. The chain links TRBV6-5 to TRBJ2-3; D gene ambiguous. Germline V CDR1 and CDR2: MNHEY, SVGAGI. Trimming took 2 bases from V and 0 from J, leaving 6 bases between them. The CDR3 loop spans 14 amino acids. CDR3 coding DNA: TGTGCCAGCAGTTACAGTCGGAGCACAGATACGCAGTATTTT. Protein product: CASSYSRSTDTQYF.

The CDR3 DNA reads TGCGCCAGCAGCTGGGTCTCGGGGGAGCAGTACTTC. It specifies CASSWVSGEQYF. This chain uses TRBV5-1 with TRBJ2-7, with D perhaps matching TRBD2 (5 bases). CDR3 length: 12 residues. Trimming took off 3 bases at V and 7 bases at J, with 11 bases between the two ends. The germline CDR1 and CDR2 sequences are SGHRS and YFSETQ. Variable domain in full (rest from reference TRBV5-1 and TRBJ2-7): KAGVTQTPRYLIKTRGQQVTLSCSPISGHRSVSWYQQTPGQGLQFLFEYFSETQRNKGNFPGRFSGRQFSNSRSEMNVSTLELGDSALYLCASSWVSGEQYFGPGTRLTVT.

The chain recombines TRBV7-9 with TRBJ2-1, with D possibly being TRBD1 (5 bases). Germline CDR1 SEHNR, CDR2 FQNEAQ (reference sequence). Trimming removed 5 bases at V and 5 bases at J, with 16 bases between. The CDR3 sequence is 15 residues long. The CDR3 DNA sequence: TGTGCCAGCAGCCCCCCCTTTCAGGGTAACAATGAGCAGTTCTTC. Its protein product is CASSPPFQGNNEQFF.

With respect to this clone: This specimen includes other DNA sequences encoding the same CDR3. V is TRBV6-5 and J is TRBJ2-7; weak D call: TRBD1 (5 bases). CDR3 length equals 13 residues. Deletions cut 3 bases from V and 0 bases from J, with 6 bases between. Germline V gene sequence: CDR1 MNHEY, CDR2 SVGAGI. The DNA of the CDR3 is TGTGCCAGCAGTTATGGGGCCTCCTACGAGCAGTACTTC. Translation: CASSYGASYEQYF.

This CDR3 is CASSPIGQGNTEAFF. In nucleotides, the CDR3 is TGCGCCAGCAGCCCAATCGGACAGGGGAACACTGAAGCTTTCTTT. The chain is built from TRBV4-1 and TRBJ1-1; 8 positions agree with TRBD1. V lost 4 bases and J lost 1; bases outside the gene matches: 5. The CDR3 is 15 amino acids. Germline assignment: CDR1 MGHRA and CDR2 YSYEKL.

This clone was observed once. The rearrangement joins TRBV2 to TRBJ1-5; D unclear. The V end lost 5 bases, the J end lost 4 bases, and 6 bases lay between the germline ends. This CDR3 comprises 12 residues. The germline CDR1 and CDR2 sequences are SNHLY and FYNNEI. The CDR3 region is CASSRQNQPQHF. CDR3 in DNA: TGTGCCAGCAGTCGTCAGAATCAGCCCCAGCATTTT.

Of note for this clone: Distinct nucleotide sequences in the sample also encode this CDR3. This chain connects TRBV29-1 to TRBJ2-1; maybe TRBD1 (6 bases). CDR3 length: 11 amino acids. Germline lookup yields CDR1 SQVTM and CDR2 ANQGSEA. The V end was cut by 6 bases, the J end by 4 bases, with 7 bases between. The CDR3 spells CSVRGYNEQFF. The DNA of the CDR3 is TGCAGCGTAAGGGGGTACAATGAGCAGTTCTTC.

This chain joins TRBV15 and TRBJ2-7; the D gene is possibly TRBD2 (6 bases). Deletions cut 0 bases from V and 5 bases from J, with 26 bases between. Germline CDR1 and CDR2: LNHNV and YYDKDF (reference sequence). This CDR3 has 19 amino acids. CDR3 in amino acids: CATSRDNFLSPGVVDEQYF. In nucleotides, the CDR3 is TGTGCCACCAGCAGAGATAATTTCCTCTCCCCGGGGGTGGTAGACGAGCAGTACTTC.

Notes on this clone: Other nucleotide sequences from this sample produce the same CDR3. The chain combines TRBV14 with TRBJ1-1, with 9 nucleotides matching TRBD1. The trim removed 3 bases at V and 8 bases at J, leaving 4 bases unmatched. This CDR3 contains 13 residues. Germline V lookup: CDR1 SGHDN, CDR2 FVKESK. For the CDR3, the DNA is TGTGCCAGCAGCCAGGGACAGGGAGCAGAAGCTTTCTTT. Translation gives CASSQGQGAEAFF.

This chain links TRBV6-6 with TRBJ2-5; 7 nucleotides match TRBD2. CDR3 length equals 13 residues. Germline assignment: CDR1 MNHNY and CDR2 SVGAGI (reference sequence). Unmatched junction bases numbered 5, after V lost 5 bases and J lost 5 bases. The chain's CDR3 is CASSPRGGETQYF. CDR3 sequence (DNA): TGTGCCAGCAGTCCCCGGGGAGGGGAGACCCAGTACTTC.

This chain links TRBV6-1 with TRBJ2-1; no reliable D call. Trimming took off 10 bases at V and 5 bases at J, with 21 bases between the two ends. The CDR3 length is 15 residues. In germline, CDR1 is MNHNS, CDR2 SASEGT. CDR3 nucleotides: TGTGCCACTTCCGCGCAGGCGGATACAAACAATGAGCAGTTCTTC. This translates into CATSAQADTNNEQFF.

Note on this clone: Other nucleotide sequences from this sample produce the same CDR3. CDR3 bases: TGCAGCGTTGACAGGGGGACTGAAGCTTTCTTT. It codes for CSVDRGTEAFF. The chain has TRBV29-1 and TRBJ1-1; 7 bases fit TRBD1. The CDR3 contains 11 residues. V dropped 3 bases and J dropped 5; count of bases not matched to a gene: 0. Germline V gene data show CDR1 as SQVTM and CDR2 as ANQGSEA.